Shown below are 8 T cell receptor beta chains from a single sample sequenced in a study of human T cells and chemical hapten exposure. TCRdb re-called the RACE reads with MiXCR, one entry per CDR3 protein. Among 300,000 to 400,000 distinct CDR3 sequences listed, around 7% were seen once. Time point noted: patch test 1, 2 weeks after DPC sensitization. The treatment is: therapeutic diphenylcyclopropenone sensitization with weekly scalp DPC. Here the sequenced sample was whole blood, taken in connection with sensitization to the hapten diphenylcyclopropenone (DPC). The receptor set was obtained from a woman aged 18-29 years with alopecia areata. Some clones in this sample may be carry-over from other donors' samples.

CDR3 coding DNA: TGTGCCAGCAATTATGACAGGTCCAATCAGCCCCAGCATTTT. Its translation: CASNYDRSNQPQHF. This sequence joins TRBV2 and TRBJ1-5, with D possibly matching TRBD1 (6 bases). CDR1 SNHLY and CDR2 FYNNEI come from the germline V gene. V was clipped by 7 bases and J by 3 bases, with 13 bases between them. The CDR3 has 14 amino acids.

The chain joins TRBV7-9 to TRBJ1-1; D is unclear. Germline V gene lookup returns CDR1 SEHNR and CDR2 FQNEAQ (reference sequence). Trimming removed 8 bases at V and 7 bases at J, with 20 bases between. The CDR3 loop spans 14 amino acids. CDR3 loop: CASRPAGSPGEAFF. CDR3 bases: TGTGCCAGCCGTCCGGCGGGCAGCCCGGGTGAAGCTTTCTTT.

V is TRBV4-1 and J is TRBJ1-5; TRBD1 aligns across 10 bases. This CDR3 spans 15 amino acids. Germline values: CDR1 MGHRA, CDR2 YSYEKL. V was pared by 3 bases and J by 7 bases, with 6 bases of the junction left unmatched. The CDR3: CASSQLTGGGQPQHF. For the CDR3, the DNA is TGCGCCAGCAGCCAGTTGACAGGGGGCGGGCAGCCCCAGCATTTT.

The sample holds a few counts of this clonotype. The CDR3 coding sequence is TGTGCCAGCAGCTTAGCGCGACAGGGAGGCGCCAATCAGCCCCAGCATTTT. Its translation is CASSLARQGGANQPQHF. The V gene is TRBV7-9, the J gene TRBJ1-5, with TRBD1 matching over 7 bases. Germline V gene data show CDR1 as SEHNR and CDR2 as FQNEAQ (reference sequence). The V gene end was trimmed by 0 bases and the J gene end by 3 bases; junction bases not matched to a gene: 8. The CDR3 is 17 amino acids. The full variable domain, in which reference TRBV7-9 and TRBJ1-5 provide the parts outside the CDR3, is DTGVSQNPRHKITKRGQNVTFRCDPISEHNRLYWYRQTLGQGPEFLTYFQNEAQLEKSRLLSDRFSAERPKGSFSTLEIQRTEQGDSAMYLCASSLARQGGANQPQHFGDGTRLSIL.

This clonotype was detected many times. The J gene is TRBJ2-3, the V gene TRBV6-2 or TRBV6-3; 7 positions match TRBD1. The CDR3 is made up of 14 amino acids. Unmatched junction bases numbered 4, after V lost 5 bases and J lost 2 bases. In germline, CDR1 is MNHEY, CDR2 SVGEGT. The CDR3 protein is CASSERGPTDTQYF. The DNA of the CDR3 is TGTGCCAGCAGTGAGAGGGGGCCCACAGATACGCAGTATTTT.

This clonotype was observed a handful of times. This sequence joins TRBV29-1 and TRBJ2-2; 10 nucleotides match TRBD1. CDR3 size: 15 residues. Germline assignment: CDR1 SQVTM and CDR2 ANQGSEA. V gave up 6 bases and J gave up 5 bases; unmatched junction bases: 9. Here the CDR3 reads CSVRDRGPSTGELFF. For the CDR3, the DNA is TGCAGCGTACGTGACAGGGGGCCCTCAACCGGGGAGCTGTTTTTT.

A single count supports this clonotype. The gene calls are TRBV11-1 and TRBJ2-1; 15 nucleotides line up with TRBD2. The CDR3 has 19 residues. The junction had 11 bases not matched to a gene; V was cut back by 4 bases and J by 4 bases. Germline-derived CDR1 and CDR2 are SGHAT and FQDESV (reference sequence). This CDR3 reads CASSSRGLAGGAVYNEQFF. In nucleotides, the CDR3 is TGTGCCAGCAGCTCCAGAGGACTAGCGGGGGGGGCAGTGTACAATGAGCAGTTCTTC.

There are many counts of this clonotype. This chain joins TRBV7-3 and TRBJ2-2; TRBD1 agrees at 8 bases. V dropped 2 bases and J dropped 1; count of bases not matched to a gene: 3. The CDR3 has 16 amino acids. Germline V gives CDR1 SGHTA, CDR2 FQGTGA. The CDR3 protein is CASSLGGQGNTGELFF. The CDR3 nucleotides are TGTGCCAGCAGCTTAGGAGGACAGGGGAACACCGGGGAGCTGTTTTTT.